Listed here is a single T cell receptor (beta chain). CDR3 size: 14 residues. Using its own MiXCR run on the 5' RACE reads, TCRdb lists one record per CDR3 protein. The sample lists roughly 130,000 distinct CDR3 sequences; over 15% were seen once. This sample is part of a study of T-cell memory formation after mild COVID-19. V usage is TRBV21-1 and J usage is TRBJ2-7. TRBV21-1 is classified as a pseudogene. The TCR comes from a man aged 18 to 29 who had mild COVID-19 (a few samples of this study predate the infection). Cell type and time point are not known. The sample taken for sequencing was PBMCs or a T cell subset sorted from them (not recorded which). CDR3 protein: CASSRTGASYEQYF. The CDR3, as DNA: TGTGCCAGCAGCCGGACAGGGGCGTCCTACGAGCAGTACTTC.